The 6 T cell receptor beta chains in this list originate from one sample, sequenced in a study of high-grade serous ovarian cancer treatment subgroups. Tumor tissue was taken before any definitive surgery or chemotherapy was given. Clones were sequenced by immunoSEQ multiplex PCR, and TCRdb holds only the in-frame ones, with some missing. Of about 8,600 clones in the sample, 55% to 75% were seen once. What was sequenced was tumor tissue. These receptors were obtained from a human donor with high-grade serous ovarian cancer.

The rearrangement joins TRBV6-1 to TRBJ2-6; a possible D gene is TRBD2 (5 bases). Germline V gene lookup returns CDR1 MNHNS and CDR2 SASEGT. CDR3 length: 16 amino acids. V lost 3 bases to trimming and J lost 2 bases, with 11 bases between them. The CDR3 nucleotides read TGTGCCAGCAGTGAGAGGGCAGGCACTGGGGCCAACGTCCTGACTTTC. Translated, it gives CASSERAGTGANVLTF.

V is TRBV4-3 and J is TRBJ2-4, with unresolved D. CDR3 size: 16 residues. V was clipped by 3 bases and J by 1 base, with 13 bases between them. CDR1 is LGHNA and CDR2 is YSLEER in the germline V gene. The CDR3 is CASSHLPTWAKNIQYF. CDR3 sequence (DNA): TGCGCCAGCAGCCACTTACCTACCTGGGCCAAAAACATTCAGTACTTC.

This sequence joins TRBV12-1 and TRBJ2-7. TRBV12-1 is recorded as a pseudogene. This CDR3 spans 14 amino acids. As DNA, the CDR3 is TGTGCCAGCAGCTTTGCGCAGCAACCCTACGAGCAGTACTTC. Its translation: CASSFAQQPYEQYF.

V usage is TRBV7-2 and J usage is TRBJ1-3; a possible D gene is TRBD1 (5 bases). Germline assignment: CDR1 SGHTA and CDR2 FQGNSA. Trimming removed 5 bases from V and 0 bases from J, with 20 bases in between. CDR3 length: 18 amino acids. The CDR3 spells CASSPPWGRTRSGNTIYF. DNA for the CDR3: TGTGCCAGCAGCCCGCCTTGGGGCAGGACTCGCTCTGGAAACACCATATATTTT.

This chain joins TRBV4-2 and TRBJ2-1; 7 bases are a match to TRBD2. The CDR3 is 17 residues long. Germline CDR1 reads LGHNA; CDR2 reads YNFKEQ. V trimming: 0 bases; J trimming: 9 bases; junction bases outside the gene matches: 14. The CDR3 DNA reads as TGTGCCAGCAGCCAAGATGGAGGAAGCGGGATGACAAGTGAGCAGTTCTTC. The encoded protein is CASSQDGGSGMTSEQFF.

The chain uses TRBV5-6 and TRBJ1-3, with D possibly TRBD1 on 5 matching bases. The length of the CDR3 is 14 residues. The V end was cut by 3 bases, the J end by 2 bases, with 9 bases between. Germline V gene lookup returns CDR1 SGHDT and CDR2 YYEEEE. The CDR3, as DNA: TGTGCCAGCAGCTGGTCAGGGACTGGAAACACCATATATTTT. It codes for CASSWSGTGNTIYF.